Listed here is a single TCR beta chain. What it binds is not known. A universal primer site was added by template switching, and unique molecular identifiers were carried by the cDNA. TCRdb itself ran the 5' RACE reads through MiXCR, one entry per CDR3 protein. The sample consists of some 600,000 distinct CDR3 sequences, roughly 7.2% of them appearing once. Trimming stripped 4 bases from V and 3 bases from J, with 15 bases between. The CDR3 consists of 16 residues. The germline gives CDR1 MNHNS, CDR2 SASEGT. This specimen comes from a study of identical twins. Broader study findings: Zero-insertion analyses were open to partial confounding by invariant MAIT and iNKT cells.

The same specimen was also included in a second study, on yellow fever vaccine responses in identical twins. As reported in that work: Reportedly, the response of twins' T cells to the vaccine seemed partly convergent, partly personalized.

The sequenced material came from PBMCs. This clonotype was obtained from a woman aged 18-29 years in good health. The V call is TRBV6-1, the J call TRBJ2-2; tentative D call: TRBD1 (6 bases). This CDR3 is CASSVQGWSDTGELFF. CDR3 sequence (DNA): TGTGCCAGCAGTGTACAGGGATGGTCGGACACCGGGGAGCTGTTTTTT.